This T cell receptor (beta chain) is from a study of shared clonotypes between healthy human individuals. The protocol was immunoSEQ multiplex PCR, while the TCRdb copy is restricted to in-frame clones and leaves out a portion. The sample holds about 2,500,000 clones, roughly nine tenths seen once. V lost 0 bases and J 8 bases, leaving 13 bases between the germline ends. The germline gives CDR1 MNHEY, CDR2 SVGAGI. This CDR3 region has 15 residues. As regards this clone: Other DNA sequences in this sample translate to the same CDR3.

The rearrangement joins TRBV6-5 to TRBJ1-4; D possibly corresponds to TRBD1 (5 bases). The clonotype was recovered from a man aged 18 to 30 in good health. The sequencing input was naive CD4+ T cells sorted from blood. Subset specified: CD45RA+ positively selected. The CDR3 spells CASSYSTGGGEKLFF. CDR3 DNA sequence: TGTGCCAGCAGTTACTCGACGGGGGGAGGCGAAAAACTGTTTTTT.